Presented here are 24 T cell receptor beta chains from one specimen sequenced in a study of PD-1 blockade in classical Hodgkin lymphoma. Every patient experienced relapse after autologous stem cell transplantation, and brentuximab vedotin exposure varied. Clones were sequenced by immunoSEQ multiplex PCR, and TCRdb holds only the in-frame ones, with some missing. The sample lists approximately 50,000 clones; around 67% were seen once. The sample in question was peripheral blood mononuclear cells (PBMCs), obtained before the second cycle of nivolumab. The receptors derive from a human donor with classical Hodgkin lymphoma.

This chain uses TRBV30 with TRBJ2-3; no clear D gene. This CDR3 spans 13 amino acids. Germline V gene lookup returns CDR1 GTSNPN and CDR2 SVGIG (reference sequence). The ends were cut back, 2 bases at V and 6 bases at J, with 12 bases in the middle. The CDR3 protein is CAWSWARFDTQYF. DNA for the CDR3: TGTGCCTGGAGTTGGGCCCGTTTCGATACGCAGTATTTT. Full variable domain (missing parts from reference TRBV30 and TRBJ2-3): SQTIHQWPATLVQPVGSPLSLECTVEGTSNPNLYWYRQAAGRGLQLLFYSVGIGQISSEVPQNLSASRPQDRQFILSSKKLLLSDSGFYLCAWSWARFDTQYFGPGTRLTVL.

This chain uses TRBV30 with TRBJ1-1, with D unresolved. V was cut by 3 bases and J by 3 bases, with 5 bases left in between. Germline CDR1 is GTSNPN and CDR2 is SVGIG (reference sequence). This CDR3 contains 11 residues. Here the CDR3 DNA reads TGTGCCTGGAGATGGGACACTGAAGCTTTCTTT. This codes for CAWRWDTEAFF.

V usage is TRBV30 and J usage is TRBJ2-7; 9 bases are a match to TRBD1. This CDR3 has 14 residues. V was clipped by 5 bases and J by 3 bases; unmatched bases: 8. Germline CDR1 reads GTSNPN; CDR2 reads SVGIG (reference sequence). Written as DNA, the CDR3 is TGTGCCTGGTCGACCGGGACAGGGAGCTACGAGCAGTACTTC. Its translation: CAWSTGTGSYEQYF. The variable domain in full, completed from reference TRBV30 and TRBJ2-7, reads SQTIHQWPATLVQPVGSPLSLECTVEGTSNPNLYWYRQAAGRGLQLLFYSVGIGQISSEVPQNLSASRPQDRQFILSSKKLLLSDSGFYLCAWSTGTGSYEQYFGPGTRLTVT.

V gene TRBV25-1 combines with J gene TRBJ1-6; no definite D call. The CDR3 spans 12 residues. Germline CDR1 reads MGHDK; CDR2 reads SYGVNS. Deletions cut 5 bases from V and 8 bases from J, with 7 bases between. The CDR3 reads CASSTIHSPLHF. The CDR3 DNA sequence: TGTGCCAGCAGTACGATACATTCACCCCTCCACTTT. Full variable domain (missing parts from reference TRBV25-1 and TRBJ1-6): EADIYQTPRYLVIGTGKKITLECSQTMGHDKMYWYQQDPGMELHLIHYSYGVNSTEKGDLSSESTVSRIRTEHFPLTLESARPSHTSQYLCASSTIHSPLHFGNGTRLTVT.

The chain carries TRBV30 and TRBJ2-1; 9 positions match TRBD2. Trimming took 8 bases from V and 9 from J; bases not matched to a gene: 11. The CDR3 loop spans 13 amino acids. Germline CDR1 and CDR2: GTSNPN and SVGIG (reference sequence). CDR3 region: CARGAGGPTEQFF. The CDR3 nucleotides read TGTGCCAGAGGGGCGGGAGGGCCTACTGAGCAGTTCTTC.

This clone was seen once. V and J are TRBV28 and TRBJ1-4, with D possibly TRBD1 on 6 matching bases. This CDR3 has 18 amino acids. Germline CDR1 MDHEN, CDR2 SYDVKM. V shed 2 bases and J shed 2 bases, with 18 bases lying between them. CDR3 residues: CASSLPRGWFPTNEKLFF. CDR3 coding DNA: TGTGCCAGCAGTTTACCCAGGGGTTGGTTCCCTACTAATGAAAAACTGTTTTTT.

V gene TRBV7-3 combines with J gene TRBJ2-3, with a tentative D call TRBD2 (5 bases). Deletions cut 5 bases from V and 6 bases from J, with 12 bases between. There are 13 residues in the CDR3. CDR1 is SGHTA and CDR2 is FQGTGA in the germline V gene. This CDR3 is CASSPRGGDTQYF. For the CDR3, the DNA is TGTGCCAGCAGCCCCCGGGGTGGGGATACGCAGTATTTT.

V and J are TRBV10-3 and TRBJ2-7; 7 nucleotides agree with TRBD1. V lost 0 bases to trimming and J lost 5 bases; unmatched junction nucleotides: 7. CDR3 length: 15 amino acids. Per the germline V gene, CDR1 is ENHRY and CDR2 is SYGVKD. CDR3 loop: CAISESVKGAHEQYF. The DNA of the CDR3 is TGTGCCATCAGTGAGTCGGTAAAGGGGGCCCACGAGCAGTACTTC.

The genes are TRBV2 and TRBJ1-5, with TRBD1 as a possible D gene (5 bases). This CDR3 has 17 amino acids. V lost 11 bases and J lost 0, with 23 bases in between. Germline V gives CDR1 SNHLY, CDR2 FYNNEI. The CDR3 DNA is TGTGCCTCCCGGGGCGCCAGGCCTACTGGTAGCAATCAGCCCCAGCATTTT. This encodes CASRGARPTGSNQPQHF. The whole variable domain, remainder taken from reference TRBV2 and TRBJ1-5, is EPEVTQTPSHQVTQMGQEVILRCVPISNHLYFYWYRQILGQKVEFLVSFYNNEISEKSEIFDDQFSVERPDGSNFTLKIRSTKLEDSAMYFCASRGARPTGSNQPQHFGDGTRLSIL.

The V gene is TRBV6-1, the J gene TRBJ2-5, with 9 positions matching TRBD1. The germline V gene has CDR1 MNHNS and CDR2 SASEGT. This CDR3 has 13 residues. With V trimmed by 4 bases and J by 9 bases, 6 bases remained unmatched. The CDR3 sequence is CASSAAGTGSQYF. The CDR3 DNA follows: TGTGCCAGCAGTGCCGCCGGGACAGGGTCCCAGTACTTC.

The rearrangement links TRBV30 to TRBJ1-5; D might be TRBD1 (5 bases). V lost 1 base, J lost 6 bases, and 16 bases lay in between. CDR1 GTSNPN and CDR2 SVGIG come from the germline V gene (reference sequence). The CDR3 sequence is 15 residues long. Here the CDR3 reads CAWSDAVRGSQPQHF. CDR3 nucleotide sequence: TGTGCCTGGAGTGACGCGGTTCGGGGGAGTCAGCCCCAGCATTTT. The variable domain in full, completed from reference TRBV30 and TRBJ1-5, reads SQTIHQWPATLVQPVGSPLSLECTVEGTSNPNLYWYRQAAGRGLQLLFYSVGIGQISSEVPQNLSASRPQDRQFILSSKKLLLSDSGFYLCAWSDAVRGSQPQHFGDGTRLSIL.

The rearrangement joins TRBV6-5 to TRBJ2-7; D might be TRBD1 or TRBD2, each matching 5 bases. The V and J ends lost 2 bases and 4 bases respectively, with 18 bases between them. The CDR3 is 16 amino acids. Per the germline V gene, CDR1 is MNHEY and CDR2 is SVGAGI. The CDR3 loop reads CASSYPGGGSVYEQYF. The CDR3 DNA reads TGTGCCAGCAGTTACCCGGGTGGGGGAAGTGTGTACGAGCAGTACTTC.

CDR3 residues: CASSNGAPGLECYEQYF. The DNA of the CDR3 is TGTGCCAGCAGCAATGGGGCGCCGGGACTAGAGTGCTACGAGCAGTACTTC. V and J are TRBV21-1 and TRBJ2-7; TRBD2, the table's D call, was not compared with the DNA. TRBV21-1 is a listed pseudogene. CDR3 length: 17 amino acids.

Notes on this clone: Other nucleotide sequences in the sample specify the same CDR3. This rearrangement joins TRBV6-1 to TRBJ1-2; D gene unclear. The V end lost 3 bases, the J end lost 2 bases, and 7 bases lay between the germline ends. The CDR3 totals 13 residues. Per the germline V gene, CDR1 is MNHNS and CDR2 is SASEGT. The CDR3 DNA reads as TGTGCCAGCAGTGAGAGGAGGAACTATGGCTACACCTTC. It codes for CASSERRNYGYTF.

This rearrangement joins TRBV5-6 to TRBJ2-3; D gene uncertain. The V end was cut by 0 bases, the J end by 2 bases, with 19 bases between. From germline, CDR1 is SGHDT and CDR2 YYEEEE. This CDR3 has 18 residues. The DNA of the CDR3 is TGTGCCAGCAGCTTGGTGGATCACTGGTCCCCCTTCACAGATACGCAGTATTTT. It encodes CASSLVDHWSPFTDTQYF.

This clone showed up many times. The J gene is TRBJ1-4, the V gene TRBV5-1, with 7 bases lining up with TRBD1. Germline V CDR1 and CDR2: SGHRS, YFSETQ. V lost 0 bases and J lost 8; bases outside the gene matches: 4. The CDR3 is made up of 14 amino acids. The CDR3 reads CASSLGQGKEKLFF. The CDR3 DNA is TGCGCCAGCAGCTTGGGACAGGGAAAAGAAAAACTGTTTTTT.

The rearrangement uses TRBV6-5 and TRBJ1-1, with 7 bases that match TRBD1. The V segment lost 6 bases and the J segment 4 bases; nucleotides outside the gene matches: 5. CDR3 length: 13 amino acids. CDR1 and CDR2 (germline): MNHEY, SVGAGI. CDR3 amino acids: CASSTTGATEAFF. Here the CDR3 DNA reads TGTGCCAGCAGCACCACAGGGGCCACTGAAGCTTTCTTT.

The chain combines TRBV4-2 with TRBJ2-2; TRBD1 matches 9 bases. Trimming at V came to 9 bases and at J to 4 bases, leaving 6 bases not matched to a gene. Germline CDR1 reads LGHNA; CDR2 reads YNFKEQ. The CDR3 is made up of 14 amino acids. The CDR3 DNA follows: TGTGCCAGTAGGGGACAGGGCATCACCGGGGAGCTGTTTTTT. This translates into CASRGQGITGELFF.

The chain is built from TRBV6-6 and TRBJ1-2; no definite D call. Between the trimmed V and J ends, which lost 6 bases and 3 bases, there was a span of 11 bases. The CDR3 extends over 13 amino acids. The V gene's germline CDR1 is MNHNY and CDR2 SVGAGI (reference sequence). The CDR3 region is CASSNRPDYGYTF. CDR3 in DNA: TGTGCCAGCAGCAACCGGCCGGACTATGGCTACACCTTC.

V is TRBV27 and J is TRBJ1-2; D is unclear. This CDR3 spans 13 amino acids. V shed 5 bases and J shed 1 base, with 8 bases lying between them. The germline V gene encodes CDR1 MNHEY and CDR2 SMNVEV (reference sequence). CDR3 nucleotide sequence: TGTGCCAGCAGTACCCAGGTTAACTATGGCTACACCTTC. The encoded protein is CASSTQVNYGYTF.

This clone is deemed medium-sized. The chain recombines TRBV21-1 with TRBJ2-7; the D call of TRBD1 is as the table states it, not checked on the DNA. TRBV21-1 is noted as a pseudogene. The CDR3 is 16 amino acids. In DNA, the CDR3 is TGTGCCAGCAGCAAAGACCGGGACACAAAAATTCACGAGCAGTACTTC. Residues: CASSKDRDTKIHEQYF.

The gene calls are TRBV5-4 and TRBJ2-5; D uncertain. There are 15 residues in the CDR3. V was clipped by 4 bases and J by 3 bases, with 16 bases between them. From germline, CDR1 is SGHNT and CDR2 YYREEE (reference sequence). The CDR3: CASSLTWAEEETQYF. CDR3 coding DNA: TGTGCCAGCAGCCTCACCTGGGCGGAAGAAGAGACCCAGTACTTC.

V usage is TRBV7-9 and J usage is TRBJ2-5; D is unresolved. V dropped 8 bases and J dropped 2 bases, with 9 bases sitting between them. Germline loops: CDR1 SEHNR, CDR2 FQNEAQ (reference sequence). CDR3 length: 12 residues. In DNA, the CDR3 is TGTGCCAGCCGCCCCGAGCAAGAGACCCAGTACTTC. This sequence encodes CASRPEQETQYF.

The gene calls are TRBV20-1 and TRBJ2-3; no clear D gene. The V end was cut by 6 bases, the J end by 4 bases, with 8 bases between. This CDR3 is built from 11 residues. The germline V gene encodes CDR1 DFQATT and CDR2 SNEGSKA (reference sequence). The CDR3: CSAYGADTQYF. The CDR3 DNA sequence: TGCAGTGCATATGGGGCAGATACGCAGTATTTT.